This entry lists 3 T cell receptor beta chains sequenced from one sample in a study of blood T cell repertoires in COVID-19 (dated by TCRdb to the early 2020s). The library came from the immunoSEQ multiplex PCR assay. TCRdb's version of the immuneACCESS table is confined to in-frame rearrangements and falls short of the full clone set. An unresolved V gene accounts for under half of the shortfall where checked; the remainder is of unknown origin. The sample table lists over 200,000 clones, about 90% of them with a count of one. Over 1.5% of the sample comes from the top ten. Sequencing was done on a sample of peripheral blood. Source of these receptors: a man in his forties with active or convalescent COVID-19.

The CDR3 region is CASSFQTGSPYEQYF. The CDR3 DNA follows: TGTGCCAGCAGTTTCCAGACAGGGTCACCCTACGAGCAGTACTTC. V and J are TRBV27 and TRBJ2-7, with 7 bases aligning to TRBD1. The CDR3 contains 15 residues. With 3 bases clipped from V and 2 bases from J, the junction kept 7 bases outside the gene matches. The V gene's germline CDR1 is MNHEY and CDR2 SMNVEV (reference sequence).

This clone was detected once. This rearrangement joins TRBV7-9 to TRBJ2-5; D is ambiguous. CDR1 is SEHNR, CDR2 FQNEAQ, per germline (reference sequence). This CDR3 is built from 14 residues. Trimming took 5 bases from V and 2 from J, leaving 12 bases between them. The CDR3, as DNA: TGTGCCAGCAGCGCCTCCAGCGTTCAAGAGACCCAGTACTTC. Translating gives CASSASSVQETQYF.

The CDR3 protein is CASSSGPRGDTQYF. As DNA, the CDR3 is TGTGCCAGCTCATCGGGCCCCAGGGGGGATACGCAGTATTTT. The chain links TRBV18 to TRBJ2-3; 7 bases are shared with TRBD1. V gave up 5 bases and J gave up 6 bases; unmatched junction bases: 8. CDR1 and CDR2 (germline): KGHSH, LQKENI. This CDR3 has 14 residues.